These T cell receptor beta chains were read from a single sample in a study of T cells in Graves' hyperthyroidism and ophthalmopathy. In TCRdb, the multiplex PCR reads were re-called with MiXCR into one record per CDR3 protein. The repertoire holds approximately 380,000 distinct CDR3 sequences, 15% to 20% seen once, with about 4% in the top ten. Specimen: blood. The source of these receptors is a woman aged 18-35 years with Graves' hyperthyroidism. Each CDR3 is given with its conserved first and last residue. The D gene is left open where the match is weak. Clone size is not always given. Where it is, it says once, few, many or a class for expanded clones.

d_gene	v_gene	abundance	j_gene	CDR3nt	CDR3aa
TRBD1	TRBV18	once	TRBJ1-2	TGTGCCAGCTCACGGGGACAGGGTGAATTTAAGGATGGCTACACCTTC	CASSRGQGEFKDGYTF
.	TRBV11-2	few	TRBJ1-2	TGTGCCAGCAGGGGAATTCTGGGAACCGAGATTTATGGCTACACCTTC	CASRGILGTEIYGYTF
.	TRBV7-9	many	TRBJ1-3	TGTGCCAGCAGCGGGCAGGCAAGCTCTGGAAACACCATATATTTT	CASSGQASSGNTIYF
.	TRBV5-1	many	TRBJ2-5	TGCGCCAGCAGCTTGGTACCCAGAGGGACCCAGTACTTC	CASSLVPRGTQYF
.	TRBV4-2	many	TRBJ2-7	TGTGCCAGCAGCCAAGATGGCGCCGGGACCTGCGAGCAGTACTTC	CASSQDGAGTCEQYF
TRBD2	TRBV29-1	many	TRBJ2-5	TGCAGCGTTGAGCTCCTAGCGGGGGTACGGGAGACCCAGTACTTC	CSVELLAGVRETQYF
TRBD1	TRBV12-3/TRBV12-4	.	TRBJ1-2	TGTGCCAGCATTGGACAGGGGGTATACGGCTACACCTTC	CASIGQGVYGYTF
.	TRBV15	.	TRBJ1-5	TGTGCCACCAGCCGCAGGAGCAATCAGCCCCAGCATTTT	CATSRRSNQPQHF
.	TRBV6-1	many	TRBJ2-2	TGTGCCAGCTTTTGGGGGACGAACACCGGGGAGCTGTTTTTT	CASFWGTNTGELFF
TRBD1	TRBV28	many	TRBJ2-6	TGTGCCAGCAGTTTAGTGGGACAGATTAACTCTGGGGCCAACGTCCTGACTTTC	CASSLVGQINSGANVLTF
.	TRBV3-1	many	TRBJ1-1	TGTGCCAGCAGCCAAGATATAGGTACAGGCATGAACACTGAAGCTTTCTTT	CASSQDIGTGMNTEAFF
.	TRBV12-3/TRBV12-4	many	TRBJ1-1	TGTGCCAGCAGTTTGGGTTTCAGACCCACGAGGAGGGCTTTCTTT	CASSLGFRPTRRAFF
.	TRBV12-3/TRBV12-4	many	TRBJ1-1	TGTGCCAGCAGTTTTCCGCGAGGGCCCGACACTGAAGCTTTCTTT	CASSFPRGPDTEAFF
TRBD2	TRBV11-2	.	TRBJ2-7	TGTGCCAGCAGCTTGGGGGGGACTAGGAATCGCTACGAGCAGTACTTC	CASSLGGTRNRYEQYF
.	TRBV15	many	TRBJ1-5	TGTGCCACCTCTGGAGAGGGGAATCAGCCCCAGCATTTT	CATSGEGNQPQHF
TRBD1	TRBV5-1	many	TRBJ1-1	TGCGCCAGCAGCCCATCGACAGGGGCCACGCCGGGAGCTTTCTTT	CASSPSTGATPGAFF
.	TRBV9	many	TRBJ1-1	TGTGCCAGCAGCCCTCCGGACAGTCGTTACACTGAAGCTTTCTTT	CASSPPDSRYTEAFF
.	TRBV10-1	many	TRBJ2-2	TGCGCCAGCCTTATGGACACTACGAACACCGGGGAGCTGTTTTTT	CASLMDTTNTGELFF
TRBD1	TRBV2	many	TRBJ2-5	TGTGCCAGCACCAGGGACAGGGGGAGCCAAGAGACCCAGTACTTC	CASTRDRGSQETQYF
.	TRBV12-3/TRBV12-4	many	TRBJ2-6	TGTGCCAGCAGTTTATATTGGGTGGAGGGGGCCAACGTCCTGACTTTC	CASSLYWVEGANVLTF
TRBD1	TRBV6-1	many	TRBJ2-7	TGTGCCAGCAGTGAAGGGACAGGGCTGGACGAGCAGTACTTC	CASSEGTGLDEQYF
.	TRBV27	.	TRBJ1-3	TGTGCCAGCAGTTTCTCGGGAGTTGGAAACACCATATATTTT	CASSFSGVGNTIYF
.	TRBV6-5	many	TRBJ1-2	TGTGCCAGCAGTTTCTCCCATCAGAGGGCGGGGAACTATGGCTACACCTTC	CASSFSHQRAGNYGYTF
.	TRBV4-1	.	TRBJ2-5	TGCGCCAGCAGCCAAGAATCGGGGACCCAGTACTTC	CASSQESGTQYF
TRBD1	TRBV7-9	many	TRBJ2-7	TGTGCCAGCAGCTTGGACAGGGGCGAGCAGTACTTC	CASSLDRGEQYF
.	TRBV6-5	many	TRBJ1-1	TGTGCCAGCAGTTACCGTCGGGGGACCACTGAAGCTTTCTTT	CASSYRRGTTEAFF
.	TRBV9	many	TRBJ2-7	TGTGCCAGCAGCGTAGACGCTTACCTTTCCTACGAGCAGTACTTT	CASSVDAYLSYEQYF
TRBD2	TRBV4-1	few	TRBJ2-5	TGCGCCAGCAGCCAAGGTTCTAGCGGGGGTCAAGAGACCCAGTACTTC	CASSQGSSGGQETQYF
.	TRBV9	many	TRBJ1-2	TGTGCCAGCAGCGTAGATGCCTTTTATGGCTACACCTTC	CASSVDAFYGYTF
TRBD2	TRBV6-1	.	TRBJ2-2	TGTGCCAGCAGCTCAGCGGGGGGGCCCGGGGAGCTGTTTTTT	CASSSAGGPGELFF
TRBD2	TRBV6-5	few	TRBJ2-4	TGTGCCAGCAGTTACTCCGGGACTAGTCTTAACATTCAGTACTTC	CASSYSGTSLNIQYF
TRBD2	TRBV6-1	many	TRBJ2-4	TGTGCCAGCAGTACCGGGACTACCAAAGCCAAAAACATTCAGTACTTC	CASSTGTTKAKNIQYF
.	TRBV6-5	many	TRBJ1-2	TGTGCCAGCAGTTTTGTACAGGGAAACTATGGCTACACCTTC	CASSFVQGNYGYTF
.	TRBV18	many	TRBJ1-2	TGTGCCAGCTCACCAAACACAAGGACAGCTAACTATGGCTACACCTTC	CASSPNTRTANYGYTF
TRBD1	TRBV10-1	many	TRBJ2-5	TGCGCCAGCAGTGGACAGGGCGAAGAGACCCAGTACTTC	CASSGQGEETQYF
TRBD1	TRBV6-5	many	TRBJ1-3	TGTGCCAGCAGTTACGGGCAGGGGGCTGGAAACACCATATATTTT	CASSYGQGAGNTIYF
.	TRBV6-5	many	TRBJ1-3	TGTGCCAGCAGTTACTGGACTCTGGGCTCTGGAAACACCATATATTTT	CASSYWTLGSGNTIYF
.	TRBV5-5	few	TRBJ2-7	TGTGCCAGCAGCTTGGACGGGTCCTCCTCCTACGAGCAGTACTTC	CASSLDGSSSYEQYF
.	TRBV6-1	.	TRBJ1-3	TGTGCCAGCAGTGAAGTCGGGGAATCTGCTGGAAACACCATATATTTT	CASSEVGESAGNTIYF
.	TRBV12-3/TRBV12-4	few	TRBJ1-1	TGTGCCAGCAGTTTGGTCACTGAAGCTTGCTTT	CASSLVTEACF
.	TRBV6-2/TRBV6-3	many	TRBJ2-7	TGTGCCAGCTCTCAGGGGAGGGGGCAGAACGAGCAGTACTTC	CASSQGRGQNEQYF
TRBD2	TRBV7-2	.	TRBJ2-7	TGTGCCAGCAGCTCTAGCGGAAGAGCTTACGAGCAGTACTTC	CASSSSGRAYEQYF
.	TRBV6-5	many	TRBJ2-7	TGTGCCAGCAGTCCGACTTACTACTACGAGCAGTACTTC	CASSPTYYYEQYF
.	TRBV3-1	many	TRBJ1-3	TGTGCCAGCAGCCCCTATCAGGGGACCATATATTTT	CASSPYQGTIYF
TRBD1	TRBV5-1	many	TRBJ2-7	TGTGCCAGCAGTTTGACAGGGAACTACGAGCAGTACTTC	CASSLTGNYEQYF
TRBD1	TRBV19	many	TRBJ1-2	TGTGCCAGTAGGGACTGGACAGGGGATGGCTACACCTTC	CASRDWTGDGYTF
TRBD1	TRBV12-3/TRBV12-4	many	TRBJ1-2	TGTGCCAGCAGCCCGGGACAGGGGGCCAACTATGGCTACACCTTC	CASSPGQGANYGYTF
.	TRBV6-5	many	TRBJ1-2	TGTGCCAGCAATCTAGTCGGTAGCGGCTACACCTTC	CASNLVGSGYTF
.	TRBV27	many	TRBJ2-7	TGTGCCAGCAGTTTCCGGGGCCCCAGCTCCTACGAGCAGTACTTC	CASSFRGPSSYEQYF
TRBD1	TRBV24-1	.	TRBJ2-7	TGTGCCACCAGTGATACCAGCCGGACAGGGGCGTACGAGCAGTACTTC	CATSDTSRTGAYEQYF
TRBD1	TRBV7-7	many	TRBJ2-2	TGTGCTAGCAGCTTGGGCCCCGGACAGGCGACCGGGGAGCTGTTTTTT	CASSLGPGQATGELFF
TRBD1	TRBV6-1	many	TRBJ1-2	TGTGCCAGCAGTGAAGCGGACAGGAACTATGGCTACACCTTC	CASSEADRNYGYTF
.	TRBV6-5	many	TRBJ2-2	TGTGCCAGCAGTTACAACGCGAACACCGGGGAGCTGTTTTTT	CASSYNANTGELFF
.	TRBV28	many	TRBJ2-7	TGTGCCAGCAGTTCCTCGGGGGCAGATACCTACGAGCAGTACTTC	CASSSSGADTYEQYF
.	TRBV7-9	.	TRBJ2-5	TGTGCCAGCAGTTGGCTTAGTGAAACCGAGACCCAGTACTTC	CASSWLSETETQYF
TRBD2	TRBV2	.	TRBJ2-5	TGTGCCAGCAGTTCGGGACTAGCGGGGTTTCAGTACTTC	CASSSGLAGFQYF
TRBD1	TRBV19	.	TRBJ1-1	TGTGCCAGTAGTAGTATTGTCGGCAGGGCAGGGGGCACTGAAGCTTTCTTT	CASSSIVGRAGGTEAFF
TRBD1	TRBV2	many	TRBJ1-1	TGTGCCAGCAGTCTTGACAGGGCCCCCTACACTGAAGCTTTCTTT	CASSLDRAPYTEAFF
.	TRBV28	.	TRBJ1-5	TGTGCCAGCAGTTCGACCTCGACAGCCATGGATCAGCCCCAGCATTTT	CASSSTSTAMDQPQHF